Below, one T cell receptor beta chain is given with its context. This sample is part of a study of T cell changes during pregnancy in multiple sclerosis. Assay used: immunoSEQ multiplex PCR; TCRdb lists only in-frame clones, some missing. The table shows 85,000 to 120,000 clones, with roughly 90% occurring only once. V lost 1 base and J 3 bases, leaving 12 bases between the germline ends. Germline V gene data show CDR1 as SGHRS and CDR2 as YFSETQ. CDR3 size: 15 residues. The chain uses TRBV5-1 and TRBJ2-3; TRBD1 is a possible D gene (6 bases). The source is a female donor with multiple sclerosis, enrolled in a pregnancy study. This sample comprised peripheral blood, obtained after pregnancy. The CDR3 is CASSLTGIRTDTQYF. In DNA form, the CDR3 reads TGCGCCAGCAGCTTGACAGGGATCAGGACAGATACGCAGTATTTT.